The T cell receptor beta chain under discussion was sequenced for a study of cytomegalovirus exposure and HLA in healthy donors (dated by TCRdb to about 2017). For the study in its entirety: An earlier analysis of approximately 640 of the donors reported about 290 Gb of sequence data and 117 million unique TCR beta sequences from about 179 million T cells. An early release covering 550 to 700 HLA-typed donors comprised about 310 gigabases of sequencing data and 65 million to 100 million unique TCR sequences. Of the approximately 400 genotyped donors, roughly 85% fell in the genetic ancestry cluster associated with self-reported Caucasian donors. The study was designed to test whether signatures of past pathogen exposure could be identified by cataloging public T cell receptors. Using immunosequencing, the study profiled T cell repertoires from 500 to 800 subjects and related those repertoires to cytomegalovirus serostatus. Along with the approximately 650-subject first cohort, a separate validation cohort of about 110 different subjects was used. The study combined high-throughput TCR immunosequencing, statistical association of individual TCRs with disease status, and machine learning to predict cytomegalovirus infection status. A later analysis re-examined previously published TCR beta repertoires from about 670 donors and added high-resolution HLA genotyping to investigate patterns of TCR occurrence. In the later analysis, no new phenotypic data were used to find candidate immune exposures; instead, reliance was placed on TCR beta sequences and their occurrence across donors. An earlier analysis of more than 450 of the donors used high-throughput TCR beta sequencing to judge whether each TCR beta V gene segment behaved as functional or pseudogenic. Donor age, sex, ethnicity and CMV serostatus were compiled together with the repertoire data. Genome-wide SNP genotypes for about 65% of the 666 donors were used in a later genetic analysis, which treated that subset as a discovery cohort. Every repertoire in the discovery cohort had been generated on one and the same sequencing platform. Both class I and class II loci were covered by HLA typing, at four-digit resolution. Typing coverage differed by locus: A, B, C, DRB1 and DQB1 were typed in roughly 620-630 donors, DQA1 in about 510, DPA1 in around 580, and DPB1 in around 490. Four or five DR-DQ haplotypes were handled as single units for association and clustering, since linkage in the cohort was strong. Among a few hundred genotyped donors of the cohort, an average of roughly 240,000 unique TCR beta nucleotide sequences were sequenced per donor, around a sixth of them non-productive.

Based on the germline V gene (reference sequence), the CDR1 and CDR2 sequences are GTSNPN and SVGIG. The V and J ends are trimmed by 0 bases and 1 base, leaving 12 bases between them. Measured from the cysteine to the phenylalanine, the CDR3 is 15 residues long. Only the CDR3 region is kept as DNA, spanning 45 bases read in frame from base 1. This clone was recorded a few times. There is no known antigen for this receptor. No much larger clone is present one base from it, and per-base qualities are unavailable. Results the study describes overall, beyond this receptor: The 87-base-pair reads could not distinguish some IMGT-functional V segments, including TRBV6-2 and TRBV6-3, so those segments were excluded. A total of some 180 TCR beta chains were listed by the study as associated with cytomegalovirus. An earlier analysis of approximately 530 of the donors showed that most TCR beta V segments appeared in productive rearrangements either about 87% or about 30% of the time, which broadly matched IMGT annotations. In a later analysis, TCR association rates were found to vary across HLA loci, with the most associated TCRs seen for DRB1 alleles and the fewest for HLA-C alleles. According to a later genetic analysis, donors in an Asian-associated ancestry cluster had fewer N-insertions in productive TCRs than the approximately 650-donor mean. The classifier was reported to diagnose cytomegalovirus status with high specificity and sensitivity in both the original cohort and the validation cohort. Because HLA typing was unavailable for some donors at each locus, only the typed subset was used in association tests. While some public TCRs were present in many individuals, most TCR sequences turned up only very rarely across donors. A cluster of highly shared sequence variants was judged likely to be a technical artifact of the sequencing pipeline. Linkage disequilibrium might explain the correlated functional status among segregating V segments, but an unknown experimental factor could not be ruled out. At a false discovery rate of 0.05, a later analysis linked fewer than 20,000 TCR beta sequences to specific HLA alleles. Presence/absence analyses assumed roughly uniform sequencing depth across donors, an assumption that may not hold. Several of the top co-occurrence clusters appeared to be linked to parvovirus B19, influenza, CMV and Epstein-Barr virus, according to a later analysis. A later genetic analysis associated a missense DCLRE1C variant with V-gene and J-gene trimming of TCR beta chains, and an independent cohort replicated the association. When HLA alleles, especially DR and DQ, strongly co-occurred, TCR associations were difficult to assign to individual alleles. A further reported finding was that TCR beta sequences accurately predicted the HLA-A and HLA-B alleles for most subjects in the first cohort. In a later analysis, most CMV-associated TCR beta chains were found to appear HLA-restricted, with HLA associations seemingly driven largely by CMV exposure. This cohort had only TCR beta chains sequenced, and the lack of alpha or paired-chain data limited which features could be detected. According to the authors, the approach could potentially be generalized to other disease states and immunological phenotypes. In a later analysis, HLA-associated TCR beta chains showed more clonal expansion and lower generation probabilities than non-associated chains that were equally common. In vitro tests confirmed that three of the cytomegalovirus-associated TCR beta chains recognize cytomegalovirus antigens. Because counts were too low, around 18 rarely observed V segments, including chromosome 9 orphons, were left out of the earlier analysis of a few hundred of the donors. Immune exposure information for the cohort was limited to CMV serostatus.

The cohort consisted of 600 or so healthy bone marrow donors. At the time of sampling, all cohort members were nominally healthy, though unrecorded immune exposures were likely present. The donor was CMV seronegative and belonged to the group of around 400 seronegative cohort members. A peripheral blood sample was collected from each donor, and TCR beta sequencing was performed on peripheral blood mononuclear cells. Genomic DNA was extracted from the blood cell samples with the Qiagen DNeasy Blood Extraction Kit. Library generation was performed with the immunoSEQ multiplex PCR assay. The multiplex PCR relied on a mix of 60 forward primers for TCR Vbeta segments and 13 reverse primers for TCR Jbeta segments. Amplification of the CDR3 region of rearranged TCR beta genes was performed with a multiplex PCR assay on genomic DNA. The amplified TCR beta libraries were sequenced on the Illumina HiSeq System as 87-base-pair reads. In the authors' own workflow: A later analysis counted tens of millions of unique TCR beta chains across the roughly 700 repertoires, and 9 million to 14 million of these chains were shared by at least two donors. Raw reads were error-corrected and collapsed into unique sequences with a nearest-neighbor algorithm that merged closely related sequences to remove PCR and sequencing errors. To assign V, D and J gene segments, CDR3 sequences were aligned to IMGT reference sequences. For a sequence to be retained, a match of at least six nucleotides was required to both a V gene segment and a J gene segment. Rearrangements were classified as productive when the CDR3 lacked stop codons and remained in frame with V and J, and all other rearrangements were classified as non-productive. CDR3 was defined by IMGT convention, running from the second conserved V-encoded cysteine to the conserved J-encoded phenylalanine. The earlier analysis of some 540 of the donors excluded any sequence lacking an unambiguous match to a single V gene segment. An earlier analysis of almost 600 of the donors classified V segments as functional when productive rearrangements were above 56.7% and as segregating when the standard deviation between donors was above 5%. A statistical classification framework was developed to diagnose cytomegalovirus status using the catalog of TCR beta chain sequences. A later analysis assigned V and J genes by comparing TCR nucleotide sequences with IMGT/GENE-DB human TR gene sequences. In a later analysis, CDR3 sequences and most-parsimonious VDJ recombination scenarios were assigned using the TCRdist pipeline. In a later analysis, every TCR beta chain was defined by the combination of its CDR3 amino acid sequence and its V-gene family, and reads without a unique V-gene family were dropped. As a way to deal with suspected cross-contamination and a sequencing artifact, a later analysis dropped 640 or so nucleotide sequences that were highly shared and had low generation probability. In a later analysis, a clonal expansion index was calculated for each public chain from normalized within-repertoire ranks of inferred template counts. Generation probabilities in a later analysis came from a VDJ recombination model fitted to out-of-frame rearrangements, and those results were checked against IGoR. In a later analysis, TCR-TCR, TCR-HLA and TCR-CMV co-occurrence was scored with hypergeometric tests, and a repertoire-size bias correction was applied to TCR pairs. A later analysis estimated false discovery rates by permuting HLA or CMV assignments 20 times. A later analysis grouped co-occurring TCRs with DBSCAN, adding TCRdist sequence similarity when clustering within HLA-allele-positive subsets. Repertoires with fewer than 30,000 or more than 120,000 public chains, plus five repertoires with anomalous nucleotide sharing, were excluded from co-occurrence clustering. TCRdb obtained this table from immuneACCESS and retained in-frame rearrangements with V and J assigned. These tables miss some clones; where compared with another copy, unresolved V genes account for less than half of the shortfall, and the remainder is unexplained. That table furnishes V, J and clone size, whereas the DNA furnished D and trimming. This sample gives 150,000 to 200,000 clones in total; about 70% of them show up just once. 3% to 4% of the sample is taken by the ten largest.

The sequence joins TRBV30 to TRBJ1-2, with a tentative D gene TRBD1 over 5 matching bases. Sequences were obtained from PBMCs. The TCR sequence derives from a male donor in good health and CMV-seronegative. The CDR3 is CAWSVRQLFNYGYTF. The sequenced DNA: TGTGCCTGGAGTGTGCGACAGCTCTTTAACTATGGCTACACCTTC.